One and the same sample provided the 28 T cell receptor beta chains below, sequenced in a study of T cells after yellow fever vaccination. TCRdb itself ran the 5' RACE reads through MiXCR, one entry per CDR3 protein. The data hold about 170,000 distinct CDR3 sequences, with approximately 6.2% observed a single time. The material sequenced was CD4+ T cells sorted from PBMCs, taken on the day of the first yellow fever vaccination. These receptors were collected from a man in his late teens or twenties who received the YFV17D yellow fever vaccine.

This clonotype was observed at least ten times. In DNA, the CDR3 is TGCGCCAGCAGTGACCACAGGGGGTCGAACACCGGGGAGCTGTTTTTT. Residues: CASSDHRGSNTGELFF. This chain links TRBV10-1 with TRBJ2-2; 8 nucleotides line up with TRBD1. CDR3 length equals 16 residues. From germline, CDR1 is WNHNN and CDR2 SYGVQD (reference sequence). The V and J ends lost 3 bases and 0 bases, in that order; junction bases with no gene match: 3.

This clonotype has just a few counts. This chain uses TRBV10-1 with TRBJ2-1; TRBD2 matches 10 bases. Unmatched junction bases numbered 5, after V lost 0 bases and J lost 9 bases. CDR3 length: 15 amino acids. Per the germline V gene, CDR1 is WNHNN and CDR2 is SYGVQD (reference sequence). CDR3 amino acids: CASSESSSGGGEQFF. The DNA for the CDR3 is TGCGCCAGCAGTGAGTCGTCTAGCGGGGGTGGTGAGCAGTTCTTC.

In its sample, this clonotype was seen many times. The chain links TRBV15 to TRBJ2-1, with TRBD2 matching 7 bases. This CDR3 is 15 amino acids long. V was clipped by 0 bases and J by 6 bases; unmatched bases: 5. Germline lookup yields CDR1 LNHNV and CDR2 YYDKDF (reference sequence). For the CDR3, the DNA is TGTGCCACCAGCAGAGAGGCTAGCGGAACCAATGAGCAGTTCTTC. This translates into CATSREASGTNEQFF.

This clonotype was detected ten times or more. The chain recombines TRBV5-1 with TRBJ1-1, with a weak D call TRBD1 (5 bases). The germline CDR1 and CDR2 sequences are SGHRS and YFSETQ. The V end lost 4 bases, the J end lost 0 bases, and 10 bases lay between the germline ends. The CDR3 runs to 14 residues. The CDR3 protein is CASSAGTMNTEAFF. The CDR3 DNA sequence: TGCGCCAGCAGCGCAGGGACCATGAACACTGAAGCTTTCTTT.

This clonotype was observed many times. The chain employs TRBV5-1 and TRBJ2-3; 7 nucleotides agree with TRBD1. Trimming cost V 4 bases and J 2 bases; bases outside gene matches: 7. Germline V gene data show CDR1 as SGHRS and CDR2 as YFSETQ. The CDR3 is 15 amino acids. The CDR3 coding sequence is TGCGCCAGCAGCATTATGACAGGGAACACAGATACGCAGTATTTT. As protein: CASSIMTGNTDTQYF.

There are many counts of this clonotype. This chain joins TRBV29-1 and TRBJ2-3; D is tentatively TRBD1 or TRBD2 (5 bases each). The germline CDR1 and CDR2 sequences are SQVTM and ANQGSEA. Trimming left V 4 bases short and J 4 bases short, with 15 bases between. The length of the CDR3 is 14 residues. CDR3 loop: CSVAGRDGSDTQYF. The CDR3 bases are TGCAGCGTTGCTGGTCGGGACGGATCAGATACGCAGTATTTT.

This clonotype has at least ten counts. This rearrangement joins TRBV7-7 to TRBJ2-1; perhaps TRBD1 as D (5 bases). The CDR3 covers 13 residues. With 6 bases removed from V and 8 bases from J, the gap between germline ends came to 14 bases. Germline lookup yields CDR1 SSHAT and CDR2 FNYEAQ (reference sequence). The CDR3 loop is CASSLNLGDEQFF. The CDR3 coding sequence is TGTGCCAGCAGTTTAAATCTAGGGGATGAGCAGTTCTTC.

About this clonotype itself: A read error may be the cause here, since a much bigger clone is one base away. The chain carries TRBV12-3 or TRBV12-4 and TRBJ2-7, with 9 bases fitting TRBD2. CDR3 length equals 16 residues. V shed 6 bases, J shed 9 bases, and the junction held 18 bases outside the gene matches. For the CDR3, the DNA is TGTGCCAGCAGACCAACCGGCGGGGGGGCCTCAATCGCGCAGTACTTC. Protein sequence: CASRPTGGGASIAQYF.

This clonotype was seen repeatedly, ten times or more. The chain links TRBV7-2 to TRBJ2-5; 7 bases agree with TRBD1. Germline CDR1 is SGHTA and CDR2 is FQGNSA. Unmatched junction bases numbered 3, after V lost 3 bases and J lost 2 bases. The CDR3 runs to 14 residues. The CDR3 DNA reads TGTGCCAGCAGCTTCAGACAGGGACAAGAGACCCAGTACTTC. Translating gives CASSFRQGQETQYF.

This clonotype came up many times. The chain has TRBV9 and TRBJ2-7; D might be TRBD1 (6 bases). Per the germline V gene, CDR1 is SGDLS and CDR2 is YYNGEE. Trimming left V 0 bases short and J 8 bases short, with 21 bases between. This CDR3 comprises 16 residues. The CDR3: CASSVAPGDHPRKQYF. The CDR3 region has the DNA TGTGCCAGCAGCGTAGCCCCAGGGGACCACCCTCGTAAGCAGTACTTC.

This clonotype has only a few counts. The gene calls are TRBV20-1 and TRBJ2-7, with 10 nucleotides matching TRBD2. The trim removed 3 bases at V and 2 bases at J, leaving 4 bases unmatched. Per the germline V gene, CDR1 is DFQATT and CDR2 is SNEGSKA (reference sequence). The CDR3 is made up of 14 amino acids. Written as DNA, the CDR3 is TGCAGTGCTAGGGGACTAGCGAATACCTACGAGCAGTACTTC. Translating gives CSARGLANTYEQYF.

This clonotype was seen many times. The genes are TRBV5-1 and TRBJ1-2; weak D call: TRBD1 (5 bases). V lost 0 bases and J 4 bases, leaving 10 bases between the germline ends. The germline V gene has CDR1 SGHRS and CDR2 YFSETQ. The CDR3 loop spans 14 amino acids. The CDR3 coding sequence is TGCGCCAGCAGCTTGGAGCCCGGGGGCTATGGCTACACCTTC. Protein sequence: CASSLEPGGYGYTF.

This clonotype was observed at least ten times. This sequence joins TRBV20-1 and TRBJ2-2; 9 bases are shared with TRBD1. The J segment lost 5 bases and the V segment lost 4 bases, leaving 5 bases of the junction unmatched. Germline V gene lookup returns CDR1 DFQATT and CDR2 SNEGSKA (reference sequence). This CDR3 is 14 amino acids long. CDR3: CSAIRQGGTGELFF. CDR3 DNA sequence: TGCAGTGCTATTAGACAGGGGGGGACCGGGGAGCTGTTTTTT.

This clonotype showed up many times. The V gene is TRBV7-2, the J gene TRBJ2-5; unclear D gene. Looked up from germline, CDR1 is SGHTA and CDR2 is FQGNSA. The CDR3 totals 11 residues. The ends were cut back, 11 bases at V and 3 bases at J, with 10 bases in the middle. The DNA of the CDR3 is TGTGCCTCCTCTGCGGAAGAGACCCAGTACTTC. Its translation is CASSAEETQYF.

Many counts were recorded for this clonotype. The gene calls are TRBV7-2 and TRBJ2-3; no reliable D call. Between the trimmed V and J ends, which lost 2 bases and 8 bases, there was a span of 17 bases. The CDR3 contains 15 residues. Germline assignment: CDR1 SGHTA and CDR2 FQGNSA. The CDR3 DNA sequence: TGTGCCAGCAGCTTATTGGCAGGCACTGATGGTACGCAGTATTTT. It encodes CASSLLAGTDGTQYF.

This clonotype occurred a few times. V is TRBV7-2 and J is TRBJ1-5; D is ambiguous. CDR3 size: 12 residues. The ends were cut back, 2 bases at V and 9 bases at J, with 8 bases in the middle. Germline V lookup: CDR1 SGHTA, CDR2 FQGNSA. CDR3 residues: CASSLKPGPQHF. CDR3 DNA: TGTGCCAGCAGCTTAAAACCAGGGCCCCAGCATTTT.

This clonotype was found once. CDR3 protein: CASSYGGTGRYEQCV. The CDR3 DNA reads TGTGCCAGCAGTTACGGAGGGACAGGCCGATACGAGCAGTGCGTC. The chain recombines TRBV6-2 or TRBV6-3 with TRBJ2-7; 8 bases fit TRBD1. The CDR3 is made up of 15 amino acids. The germline gives CDR1 MNHEY, CDR2 SVGEGT.

The sample holds many counts of this clonotype. The rearrangement joins TRBV7-2 to TRBJ1-3, with a weak D call TRBD1 (6 bases). V shed 5 bases and J shed 4 bases, with 18 bases lying between them. The CDR3 runs 16 residues. From germline, CDR1 is SGHTA and CDR2 FQGNSA. CDR3 coding DNA: TGTGCCAGCAGCCCACAGGGCCCATTGACCGGAAACACCATATATTTT. Encoded protein: CASSPQGPLTGNTIYF.

This clonotype was recorded at least ten times. V usage is TRBV3-1 and J usage is TRBJ1-1; D is ambiguous. V was pared by 1 base and J by 1 base, with 16 bases between. Germline CDR1 LGHDT, CDR2 YNNKEL (reference sequence). The CDR3 runs 17 residues. This CDR3 is CASSQVPSSDWNTEAFF. The CDR3 nucleotides read TGTGCCAGCAGCCAAGTACCCAGCTCCGATTGGAACACTGAAGCTTTCTTT.

This clonotype was seen ten or more times. The gene calls are TRBV5-1 and TRBJ2-5; D may match TRBD1 or TRBD2 (6 bases each). The CDR3 contains 16 residues. The germline CDR1 and CDR2 sequences are SGHRS and YFSETQ. V was trimmed by 0 bases and J by 3 bases, leaving 15 bases between them. The CDR3 nucleotides read TGCGCCAGCAGCTTGGCCCCGGGGGCCAACAAAGAGACCCAGTACTTC. Translation gives CASSLAPGANKETQYF.

About this clonotype itself: The junction departs from germline at one end; a sequencing error may be responsible. This chain uses TRBV12-3 or TRBV12-4 with TRBJ1-6; D is unclear. The CDR3 has 15 residues. The CDR3 nucleotides are TGTGCCAGCAGAAAAGGGAGGCCCTATTATTCACCCCTCCACTTT. Protein sequence: CASRKGRPYYSPLHF.

Points on this clonotype: A much larger clonotype is one base distant, so this may be a read error. The chain recombines TRBV12-3 or TRBV12-4 with TRBJ2-7, with 7 nucleotides matching TRBD1. This CDR3 is 14 amino acids long. V dropped 4 bases and J dropped 9; count of bases not matched to a gene: 12. The CDR3 is CASSWGQRPTRQYF. CDR3 sequence (DNA): TGTGCCAGCAGTTGGGGACAGCGCCCTACGAGGCAGTACTTC.

The table lists this clonotype with a few counts. The chain combines TRBV10-3 with TRBJ1-1, with 7 bases that match TRBD1. The V segment lost 10 bases and the J segment 0 bases; nucleotides outside the gene matches: 5. There are 13 residues in the CDR3. From germline, CDR1 is ENHRY and CDR2 SYGVKD. Written as DNA, the CDR3 is TGTGCCACTGCGGGACAGATGAACACTGAAGCTTTCTTT. Translation: CATAGQMNTEAFF.

A few counts support this clonotype. The V call is TRBV5-1, the J call TRBJ2-2; D call uncertain. The CDR3 is 13 residues long. Trimming left V 0 bases short and J 8 bases short, with 8 bases between. The germline CDR1 and CDR2 sequences are SGHRS and YFSETQ. In DNA form, the CDR3 reads TGCGCCAGCAGCTTGGCCTCACCGGGGGAGCTGTTTTTT. This sequence encodes CASSLASPGELFF.

This clonotype came up many times. The V call is TRBV9, the J call TRBJ2-5; D not certain. The V and J ends lost 3 bases and 1 base respectively, with 13 bases between them. The germline CDR1 and CDR2 sequences are SGDLS and YYNGEE. This CDR3 is 15 amino acids long. The CDR3 loop is CASSAYGGPQETQYF. CDR3 in DNA: TGTGCCAGCAGCGCTTATGGTGGGCCCCAAGAGACCCAGTACTTC.

DNA of the CDR3: TGTGCCAGCAGTCCACTAGCGGGGGGTTTGAGTGGTTTGACAGATACGCAGTATTTT. Protein: CASSPLAGGLSGLTDTQYF. This chain connects TRBV6-1 to TRBJ2-3, with 12 bases identical to TRBD2. The CDR3 has 19 amino acids. CDR1 is MNHNS and CDR2 is SASEGT in the germline V gene. Trimming cost V 5 bases and J 3 bases; bases outside gene matches: 15.

The chain joins TRBV24-1 to TRBJ2-1; D gene uncertain. Germline values: CDR1 KGHDR, CDR2 SFDVKD. This CDR3 has 13 residues. V lost 3 bases and J lost 9, with 11 bases in between. The CDR3: CATSDIGLGEQFF. DNA for the CDR3: TGTGCCACCAGTGATATCGGGCTGGGTGAGCAGTTCTTC.

The chain combines TRBV11-2 with TRBJ2-7, with D unclear. The CDR3 is made up of 15 amino acids. The germline CDR1 and CDR2 sequences are SGHAT and FQNNGV. V lost 3 bases to trimming and J lost 2 bases, with 14 bases between them. CDR3 DNA sequence: TGTGCCAGCAGCTTCGAGCCCATGGGCCCCTACGAGCAGTACTTC. Its translation: CASSFEPMGPYEQYF.